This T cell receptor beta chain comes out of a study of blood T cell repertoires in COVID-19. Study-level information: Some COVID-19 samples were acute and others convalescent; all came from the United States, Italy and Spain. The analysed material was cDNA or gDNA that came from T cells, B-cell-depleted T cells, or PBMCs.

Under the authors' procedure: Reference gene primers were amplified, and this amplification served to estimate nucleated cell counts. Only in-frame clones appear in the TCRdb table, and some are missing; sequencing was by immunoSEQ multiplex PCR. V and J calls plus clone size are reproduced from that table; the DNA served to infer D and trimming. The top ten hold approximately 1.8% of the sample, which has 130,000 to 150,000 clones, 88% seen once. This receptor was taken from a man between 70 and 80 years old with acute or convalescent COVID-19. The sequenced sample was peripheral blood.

In DNA form, the CDR3 reads TGTGCCTACAAACCAGCGGGAGCGAACACCGGGGAGCTGTTTTTT. Protein product: CAYKPAGANTGELFF. The chain is built from TRBV30 and TRBJ2-2, with 8 bases aligning to TRBD2. Germline assignment: CDR1 GTSNPN and CDR2 SVGIG (reference sequence). Losses at the gene ends were 7 bases for V and 0 bases for J; bases not matched to a gene: 7. The length of the CDR3 is 15 residues. The whole variable domain, remainder taken from reference TRBV30 and TRBJ2-2, is SQTIHQWPATLVQPVGSPLSLECTVEGTSNPNLYWYRQAAGRGLQLLFYSVGIGQISSEVPQNLSASRPQDRQFILSSKKLLLSDSGFYLCAYKPAGANTGELFFGEGSRLTVL.